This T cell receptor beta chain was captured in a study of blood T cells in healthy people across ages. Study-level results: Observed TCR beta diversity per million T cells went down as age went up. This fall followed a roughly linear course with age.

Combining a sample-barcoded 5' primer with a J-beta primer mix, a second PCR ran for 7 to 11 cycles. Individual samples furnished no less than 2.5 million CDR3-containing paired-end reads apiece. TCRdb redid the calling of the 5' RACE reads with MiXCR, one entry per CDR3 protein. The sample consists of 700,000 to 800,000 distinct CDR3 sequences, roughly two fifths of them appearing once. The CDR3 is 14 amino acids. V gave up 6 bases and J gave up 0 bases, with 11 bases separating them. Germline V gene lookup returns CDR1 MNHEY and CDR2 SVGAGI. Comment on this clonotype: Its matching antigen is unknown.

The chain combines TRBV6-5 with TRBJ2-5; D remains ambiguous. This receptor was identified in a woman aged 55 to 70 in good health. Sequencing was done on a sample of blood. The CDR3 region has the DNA TGTGCCAGCAGCCCGACCTTGTACCAAGAGACCCAGTACTTC. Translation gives CASSPTLYQETQYF.